This T cell receptor beta chain was sequenced in a study of neurological immune-mediated disorders. This clonotype was counted at least ten times. The authors made cDNA by 5'RACE with 10-nucleotide random UMIs. MiXCR, applied by TCRdb to the 5' RACE reads, yields one record per CDR3 protein. The data hold over 50,000 distinct CDR3 sequences, with about 3.5% observed a single time. Trimming removed 5 bases from V and 2 bases from J; junction bases left unmatched: 9. This CDR3 contains 16 residues. Sequencing used PBMCs. The receptor's source is a man aged 40-50 years with multiple sclerosis. The chain employs TRBV23-1 and TRBJ2-1, with 7 bases matching TRBD1. TRBV23-1 is an ORF, and what it does is uncertain. CDR3 in amino acids: CASSGMGTGAYNEQFF. CDR3 nucleotide sequence: TGCGCCAGCAGTGGAATGGGAACAGGGGCCTACAATGAGCAGTTCTTC.